The rows below give T cell receptor beta chains drawn from one sample of a study of T cells in Graves' hyperthyroidism and ophthalmopathy. TCRdb reprocessed the multiplex PCR reads via MiXCR and lists one record per CDR3 protein. The repertoire holds 450,000 to 700,000 distinct CDR3 sequences, under 60% seen once, with 19% in the top ten. What was sequenced was peripheral blood or thyroid tissue (not recorded which). These receptors all come from an adult woman with Graves' disease, either hyperthyroidism or ophthalmopathy (not recorded which). Both conserved end residues are part of each CDR3. The order of the fields is clone size, V gene, D gene, J gene, CDR3 DNA, CDR3 protein. D genes are given only for firm matches. Clone size is given for some rows only: seen once, a few or many times, or a class if the clone is expanded.

>NA|TRBV12-3/TRBV12-4|NA|TRBJ1-4
TGTGCCAGCAGTTTTCTAGCCAGAGTGACTAATGAAAAACTGTTTTTT
CASSFLARVTNEKLFF
>few|TRBV27|NA|TRBJ1-6
TGTGCCAGCAGTTTCGACGGTGGGGGTAATTCACCCCTCCACTTT
CASSFDGGGNSPLHF
>once|TRBV25-1|TRBD1|TRBJ1-2
TGTGCCAGCAGTGAATTTGGGGACAGGGGATACACCTTC
CASSEFGDRGYTF
>many|TRBV10-3|NA|TRBJ2-7
TGTGCCATCAGTGAAATGCAACGGGCGGGTCACTCCTACGAGCAGTACTTC
CAISEMQRAGHSYEQYF
>many|TRBV5-1|TRBD1|TRBJ1-2
TGCGCCAGCAGCGCCCTAGACAGGGGCTATGGCTACACCTTC
CASSALDRGYGYTF
>NA|TRBV7-6|TRBD2|TRBJ2-5
TGTGCCAGCAGCTTGCTGGGGGAGGGAGAAGAGACCCAGTACTTC
CASSLLGEGEETQYF
>few|TRBV7-9|NA|TRBJ2-6
TGTGCCAGCAGGATAGCGGAGAACTCTGGGGCCAACGTCCTGACTTTC
CASRIAENSGANVLTF
>few|TRBV10-3|TRBD1|TRBJ1-2
TGTGCCAGCAGCTCAGGGACAGGGGCCTATGGCTACACCTTC
CASSSGTGAYGYTF
>few|TRBV30|NA|TRBJ2-7
TGTGCCTGGAGTGTTTGGTCGGAGACCTACGAGCAGTACTTC
CAWSVWSETYEQYF
>few|TRBV6-5|TRBD1|TRBJ1-6
TGTGCCAGCAGTTTAGTTGTGCGGAGGGGACAGGGGGCTGATTCACCCCTCCACTTT
CASSLVVRRGQGADSPLHF
>once|TRBV7-2|NA|TRBJ2-6
TGTGCCAGCAGCTTAACGTTACGAGGGGCCAACGTCCTGACTTTC
CASSLTLRGANVLTF
>many|TRBV11-2|NA|TRBJ2-5
TGTGCCAGCAGCTTTTCCCGGACACTTGACGAGACCCAGTACTTC
CASSFSRTLDETQYF
>NA|TRBV20-1|NA|TRBJ1-5
TGCAGTGCTAGACGGGGGGGGCAGCCTCTGGGCCAGCATTTT
CSARRGGQPLGQHF
>many|TRBV11-2|NA|TRBJ2-2
TGTGCCAGCAGCTTAGATCCGAGCGGGGAGCTGTTTTTT
CASSLDPSGELFF
>NA|TRBV11-1|NA|TRBJ1-2
TGTGCCAGCAGCTTATCACGGGACACTTACTTTTTGGCTAACTATGGCTACACCTTC
CASSLSRDTYFLANYGYTF
>NA|TRBV15|NA|TRBJ1-5
TGTGCCACTGCTAACTGGGCGAGGAGCAATCAGCCCCAGCATTTT
CATANWARSNQPQHF
>many|TRBV7-2|TRBD1|TRBJ1-1
TGTGCCAGCAGCCTGACAGGGATGGTCGCTGAAGCTTTCTTT
CASSLTGMVAEAFF
>NA|TRBV12-3/TRBV12-4|TRBD1|TRBJ1-1
TGTGCCAGCAGTTCGGTCTCGGGACAGGTAAACACTGAAGCTTTCTTT
CASSSVSGQVNTEAFF
>many|TRBV19|NA|TRBJ1-1
TGTGCCAGTACGGATCCGGGCGTAACTGAAGCTTTCTTT
CASTDPGVTEAFF
>NA|TRBV29-1|NA|TRBJ1-5
TGCAGCGTTGCATACAGGACAAATCAGCCCCAGCATTTT
CSVAYRTNQPQHF